The rows below give T cell receptor beta chains drawn from one sample of a study of cytomegalovirus exposure and HLA in healthy donors. Libraries were prepared by immunoSEQ multiplex PCR; TCRdb keeps only in-frame clonotypes and omits some of them. The sample has approximately 120,000 clones, more than 75% seen once. Sequencing input: PBMCs. The receptors here all came from a man in his forties or fifties in good health and CMV-seronegative. CDR3s leave out the opening cysteine and the closing phenylalanine or tryptophan. D genes are given only for firm matches.

v_call d_call cdr3_aa
TRBV4-3 - ASSQEGGLSNQPQH
TRBV4-1 TRBD1 ASSQVYSGQARYEQY
TRBV28 - ASSRLEAENAGELF
TRBV6-5 - ASSSRRGWDQPQH
TRBV7-3 - ASSLRGDTEAF
TRBV7-9 TRBD2 SSSLGGSSYNEQF
TRBV6-4 TRBD2 ASSEDSGGGNEQF
TRBV7-6 - ASSPGYGQTNEKLF
TRBV9 - ASSVGGDGTGELF
TRBV29-1 TRBD2 SVVGGTVRVEQY
TRBV27 - ASSLGSGETQY
TRBV7-2 - ASSSVAVELF
TRBV19 TRBD1 ASSIEEGRGNGF
TRBV4-1 - ASSQIRTVNSPLH
TRBV4-3 - ASSQDRQGPGNTIY
TRBV4-3 - ASSQEVQGLNGYT
TRBV7-3 - ASSFLGQNTEAF
TRBV4-3 TRBD1 ASSQDAGQGSGNTIY
TRBV7-3 - ASSLVGQTDTQY
TRBV11-2 TRBD2 ASRYSGGSSYEQY
TRBV7-2 TRBD1 ASSLERGDRLNTEAF
TRBV2 - ASSEAGGAF
TRBV12-5 - ASGLSTGGDTEAF
TRBV7-8 - ASSLWRDTGELF
TRBV5-1 - ASSYDSGANGLT
TRBV4-3 - ASSQDRTGNQPQH
TRBV14 TRBD1 ASSLPPGTGNYEQY
TRBV4-3 - ASSQTHVTNSASSVPGYT
TRBV7-6 TRBD1 ASSLGTGDSPLH
TRBV5-1 - ASSHQGSQETQY
TRBV4-1 TRBD1 ASSQVQGGNQPQH
TRBV27 - ASSLYGEQF
TRBV29-1 - SGILATDTQY
TRBV4-3 - ASSQDQDGELF
TRBV6-5 - ASSYSRGNNEKLF